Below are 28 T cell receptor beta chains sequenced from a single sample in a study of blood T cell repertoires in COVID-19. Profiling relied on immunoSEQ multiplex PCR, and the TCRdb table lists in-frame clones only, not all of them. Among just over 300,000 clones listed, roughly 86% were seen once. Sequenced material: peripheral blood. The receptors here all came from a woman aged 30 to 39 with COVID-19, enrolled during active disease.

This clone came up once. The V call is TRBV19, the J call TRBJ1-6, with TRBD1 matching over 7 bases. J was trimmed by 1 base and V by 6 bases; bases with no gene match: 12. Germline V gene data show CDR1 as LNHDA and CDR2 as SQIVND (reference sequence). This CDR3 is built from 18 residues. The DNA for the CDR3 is TGTGCCAGTAGCGACGACAGGGAAGGGGGGTCCTATAATTCACCCCTCCACTTT. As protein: CASSDDREGGSYNSPLHF.

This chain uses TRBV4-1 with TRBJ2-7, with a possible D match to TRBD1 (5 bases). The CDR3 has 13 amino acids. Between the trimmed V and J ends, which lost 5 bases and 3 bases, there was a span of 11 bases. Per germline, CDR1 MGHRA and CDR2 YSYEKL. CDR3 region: CASSGDQGYEQYF. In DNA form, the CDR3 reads TGCGCCAGCAGCGGAGATCAGGGCTACGAGCAGTACTTC.

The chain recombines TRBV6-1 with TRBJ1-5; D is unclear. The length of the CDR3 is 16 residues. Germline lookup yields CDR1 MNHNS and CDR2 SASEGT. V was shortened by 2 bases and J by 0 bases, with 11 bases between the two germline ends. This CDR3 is CASSEPGFNSNQPQHF. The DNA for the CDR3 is TGTGCCAGCAGTGAACCGGGGTTTAATAGCAATCAGCCCCAGCATTTT.

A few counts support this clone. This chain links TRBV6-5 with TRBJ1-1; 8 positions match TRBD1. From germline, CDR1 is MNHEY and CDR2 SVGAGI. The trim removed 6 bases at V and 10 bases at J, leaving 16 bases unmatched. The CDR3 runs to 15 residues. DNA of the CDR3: TGTGCCAGCAGCGGGACAGGAGTAGGATCGTGGGTAGCTTTCTTT. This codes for CASSGTGVGSWVAFF.

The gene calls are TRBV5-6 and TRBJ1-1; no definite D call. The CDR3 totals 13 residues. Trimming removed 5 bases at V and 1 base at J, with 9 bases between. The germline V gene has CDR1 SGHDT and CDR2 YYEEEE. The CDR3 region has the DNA TGTGCCAGCAGTTACCTAGGGAACACTGAAGCTTTCTTT. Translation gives CASSYLGNTEAFF. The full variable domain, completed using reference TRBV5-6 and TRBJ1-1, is DAGVTQSPTHLIKTRGQQVTLRCSPKSGHDTVSWYQQALGQGPQFIFQYYEEEERQRGNFPDRFSGHQFPNYSSELNVNALLLGDSALYLCASSYLGNTEAFFGQGTRLTVV.

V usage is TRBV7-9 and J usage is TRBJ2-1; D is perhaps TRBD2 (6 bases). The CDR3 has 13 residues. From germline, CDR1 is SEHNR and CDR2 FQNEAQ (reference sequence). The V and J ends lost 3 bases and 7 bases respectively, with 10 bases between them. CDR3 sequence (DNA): TGTGCCAGCAGCTTTCGAGGGAGGAATGAGCAGTTCTTC. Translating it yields CASSFRGRNEQFF.

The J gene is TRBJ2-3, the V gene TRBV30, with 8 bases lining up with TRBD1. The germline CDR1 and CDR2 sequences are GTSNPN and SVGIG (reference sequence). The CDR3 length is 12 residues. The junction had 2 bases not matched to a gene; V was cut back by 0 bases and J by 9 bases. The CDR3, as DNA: TGTGCCTGGAGTGTGCGACAGGGGACGCAGTATTTT. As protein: CAWSVRQGTQYF.

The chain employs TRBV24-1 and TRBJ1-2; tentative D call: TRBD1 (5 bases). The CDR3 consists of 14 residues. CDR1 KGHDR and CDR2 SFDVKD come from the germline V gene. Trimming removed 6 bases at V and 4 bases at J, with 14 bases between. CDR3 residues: CATSKGRDFYGYTF. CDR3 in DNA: TGTGCCACCAGTAAGGGCAGGGACTTCTATGGCTACACCTTC.

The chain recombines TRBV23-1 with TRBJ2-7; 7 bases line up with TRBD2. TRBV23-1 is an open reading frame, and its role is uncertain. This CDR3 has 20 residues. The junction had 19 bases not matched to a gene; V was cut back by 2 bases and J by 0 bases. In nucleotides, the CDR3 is TGCGCCAGCAGTCAAATTGGGGGGGGGAACAGCAGGGTCAGCTCCTACGAGCAGTACTTC. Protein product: CASSQIGGGNSRVSSYEQYF.

DNA for the CDR3: TGTGCCAGTATTGCCCGGAGCTCCTATAATTCACCCCTCCACTTT. It translates to CASIARSSYNSPLHF. This chain joins TRBV19 and TRBJ1-6, with D uncertain. V was pared by 7 bases and J by 0 bases, with 10 bases between. The CDR3 is made up of 15 amino acids. CDR1 and CDR2 from the germline V gene are LNHDA and SQIVND (reference sequence).

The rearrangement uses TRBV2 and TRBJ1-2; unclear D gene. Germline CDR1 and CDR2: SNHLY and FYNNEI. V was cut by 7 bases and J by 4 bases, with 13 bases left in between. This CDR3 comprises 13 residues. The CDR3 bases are TGTGCCAGCACTATAGAGCTTGTCTATGGCTACACCTTC. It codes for CASTIELVYGYTF.

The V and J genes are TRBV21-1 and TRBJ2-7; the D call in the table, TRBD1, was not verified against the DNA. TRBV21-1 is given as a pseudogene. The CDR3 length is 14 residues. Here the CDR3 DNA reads TGTGCCAGCAGCCTCAGGGACAGGGGCTGCGAGCAGTACGTC. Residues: CASSLRDRGCEQYV.

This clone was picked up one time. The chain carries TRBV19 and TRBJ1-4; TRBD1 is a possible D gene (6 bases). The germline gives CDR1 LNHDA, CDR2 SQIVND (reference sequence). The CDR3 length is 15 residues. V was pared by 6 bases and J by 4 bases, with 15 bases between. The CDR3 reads CASRTRGGYNEKLFF. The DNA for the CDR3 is TGTGCCAGTAGGACGCGAGGGGGATATAATGAAAAACTGTTTTTT.

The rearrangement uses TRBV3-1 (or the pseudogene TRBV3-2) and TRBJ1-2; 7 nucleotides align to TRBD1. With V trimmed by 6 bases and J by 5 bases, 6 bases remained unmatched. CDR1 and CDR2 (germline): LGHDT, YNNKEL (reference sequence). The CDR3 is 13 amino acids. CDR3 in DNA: TGTGCCAGCAGACCTACAGGGGAATATGGCTACACCTTC. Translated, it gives CASRPTGEYGYTF.

CDR3: CASSQDIGGGPTDTQYF. The DNA for the CDR3 is TGTGCCAGCAGCCAAGATATCGGGGGGGGCCCAACAGATACGCAGTATTTT. The V call is TRBV4-2, the J call TRBJ2-3; 8 bases agree with TRBD2. The CDR3 loop spans 17 amino acids. Trimming took 0 bases from V and 3 from J; bases not matched to a gene: 8. Germline CDR1 is LGHNA and CDR2 is YNFKEQ.

For the CDR3, the DNA is TGCGCCAGCAGCCAACTTGCACGGGGGAAACTGTTTTTT. It yields the protein CASSQLARGKLFF. The V call is TRBV4-1, the J call TRBJ1-4; a weak D match, TRBD1 (5 bases). Trimming stripped 2 bases from V and 11 bases from J, with 12 bases between. CDR1 is MGHRA and CDR2 is YSYEKL in the germline V gene. The CDR3 is made up of 13 amino acids.

Here the CDR3 reads CASSQEWAGGSPLHF. CDR3 DNA: TGCGCCAGCAGCCAAGAGTGGGCAGGGGGATCACCCCTCCACTTT. This chain joins TRBV4-3 and TRBJ1-6; TRBD1 matches 7 bases. CDR3 length: 15 amino acids. V gave up 0 bases and J gave up 10 bases; unmatched junction bases: 6. CDR1 and CDR2 (germline): LGHNA, YSLEER.

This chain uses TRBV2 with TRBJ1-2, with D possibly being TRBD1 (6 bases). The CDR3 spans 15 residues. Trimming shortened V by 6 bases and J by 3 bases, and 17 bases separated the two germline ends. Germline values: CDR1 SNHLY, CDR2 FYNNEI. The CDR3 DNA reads TGTGCCAGCAGCCTCAGGGGCTCGTGGTACTATGGCTACACCTTC. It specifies CASSLRGSWYYGYTF.

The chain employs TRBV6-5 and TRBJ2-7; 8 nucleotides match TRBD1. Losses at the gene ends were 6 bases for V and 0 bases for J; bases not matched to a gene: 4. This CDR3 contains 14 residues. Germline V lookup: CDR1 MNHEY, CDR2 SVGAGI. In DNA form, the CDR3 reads TGTGCCAGCAGACTGACAGGGGTCTCCTACGAGCAGTACTTC. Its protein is CASRLTGVSYEQYF.

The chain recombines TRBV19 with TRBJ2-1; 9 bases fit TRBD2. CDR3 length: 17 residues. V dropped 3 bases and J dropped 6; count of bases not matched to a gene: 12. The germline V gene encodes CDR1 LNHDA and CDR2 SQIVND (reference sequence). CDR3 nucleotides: TGTGCCAGTAGTATGGCCGGCGGGGGGGCAAGGGGCAATGAGCAGTTCTTC. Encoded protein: CASSMAGGGARGNEQFF.

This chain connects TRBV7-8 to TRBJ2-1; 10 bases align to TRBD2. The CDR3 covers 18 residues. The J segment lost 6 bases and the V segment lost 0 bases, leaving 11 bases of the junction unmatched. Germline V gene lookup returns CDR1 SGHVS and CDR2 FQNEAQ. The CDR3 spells CASSLARLAGVISNEQFF. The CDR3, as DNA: TGTGCCAGCAGCTTAGCGCGGCTAGCGGGGGTTATTAGCAATGAGCAGTTCTTC. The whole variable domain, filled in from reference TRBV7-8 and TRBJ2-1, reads GAGVSQSPRYKVAKRGQDVALRCDPISGHVSLFWYQQALGQGPEFLTYFQNEAQLDKSGLPSDRFFAERPEGSVSTLKIQRTQQEDSAVYLCASSLARLAGVISNEQFFGPGTRLTVL.

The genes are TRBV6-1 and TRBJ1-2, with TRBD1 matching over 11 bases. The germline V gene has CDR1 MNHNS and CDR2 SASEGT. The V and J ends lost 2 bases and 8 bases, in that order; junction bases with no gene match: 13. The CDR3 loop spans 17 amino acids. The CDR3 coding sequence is TGTGCCAGCAGTGAAAGGGACAGGGGGGACAAAACGAGCGGCTACACCTTC. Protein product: CASSERDRGDKTSGYTF.

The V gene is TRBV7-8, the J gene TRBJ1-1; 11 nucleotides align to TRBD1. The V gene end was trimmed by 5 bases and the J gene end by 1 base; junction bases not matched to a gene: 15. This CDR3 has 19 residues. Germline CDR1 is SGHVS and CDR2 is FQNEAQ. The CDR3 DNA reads TGTGCCAGCAGCACCAGCATTCGGGACAGGGGGATGTGGAACACTGAAGCTTTCTTT. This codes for CASSTSIRDRGMWNTEAFF.

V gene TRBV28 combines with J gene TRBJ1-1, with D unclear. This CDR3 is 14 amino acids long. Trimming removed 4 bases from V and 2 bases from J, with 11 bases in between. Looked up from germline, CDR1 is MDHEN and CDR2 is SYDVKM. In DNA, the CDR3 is TGTGCCAGCAGTTCCCTCCCGGGAAACACTGAAGCTTTCTTT. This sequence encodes CASSSLPGNTEAFF. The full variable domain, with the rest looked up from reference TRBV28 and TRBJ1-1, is DVKVTQSSRYLVKRTGEKVFLECVQDMDHENMFWYRQDPGLGLRLIYFSYDVKMKEKGDIPEGYSVSREKKERFSLILESASTNQTSMYLCASSSLPGNTEAFFGQGTRLTVV.

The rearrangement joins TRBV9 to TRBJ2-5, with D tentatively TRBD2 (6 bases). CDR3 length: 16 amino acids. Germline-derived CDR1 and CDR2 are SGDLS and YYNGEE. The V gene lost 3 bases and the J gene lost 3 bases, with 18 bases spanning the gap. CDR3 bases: TGTGCCAGCAGCGAGGGCGTGGGTGGGGGGAAAGAGACCCAGTACTTC. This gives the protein CASSEGVGGGKETQYF.

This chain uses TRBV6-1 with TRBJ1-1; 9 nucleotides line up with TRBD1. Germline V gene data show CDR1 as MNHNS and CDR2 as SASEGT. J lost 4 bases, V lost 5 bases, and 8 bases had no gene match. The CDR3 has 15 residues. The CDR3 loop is CASSKQGAGSTEAFF. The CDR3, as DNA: TGTGCCAGCAGTAAACAGGGGGCTGGGAGCACTGAAGCTTTCTTT.

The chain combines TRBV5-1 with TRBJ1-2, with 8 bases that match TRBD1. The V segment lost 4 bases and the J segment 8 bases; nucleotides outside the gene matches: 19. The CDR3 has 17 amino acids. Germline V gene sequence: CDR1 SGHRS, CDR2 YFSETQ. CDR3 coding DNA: TGCGCCAGCAGCCCAGATACCGGGACAGGAAATCCACTGGGCTACACCTTC. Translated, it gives CASSPDTGTGNPLGYTF.

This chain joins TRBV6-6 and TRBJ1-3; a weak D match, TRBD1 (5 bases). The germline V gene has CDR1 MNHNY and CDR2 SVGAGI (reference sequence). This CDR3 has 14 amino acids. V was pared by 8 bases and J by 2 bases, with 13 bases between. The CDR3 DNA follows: TGTGCCAGCGTTAGGCCAGGGACTGGAAACACCATATATTTT. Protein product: CASVRPGTGNTIYF.